Listed here are 25 T cell receptor beta chains from one sample, sequenced in a study of regulatory T cells in long-lasting Graves disease. The authors built TCR beta libraries using iRepertoire HTBI primers and Arm-PCR of CDR3 regions. Each CDR3 protein gets one entry after TCRdb re-called the multiplex PCR reads with MiXCR. The top ten clones hold 20% to 25% of a sample with hundreds of thousands of distinct CDR3 sequences, around 15% of them seen once. Time point here: newly diagnosed GD, antithyroid drugs for less than 3 months. RNA from PBMCs was the source of the TCR library. These sequences were also reported in another study, on T cells in Graves' hyperthyroidism and ophthalmopathy.

The sequences come from peripheral blood mononuclear cells (PBMCs), collected at new diagnosis, from a patient treated with antithyroid drugs. These receptors were taken from a middle-aged woman with Graves disease.

The genes are TRBV27 and TRBJ1-6; no reliable D call. V gave up 8 bases and J gave up 0 bases, with 8 bases separating them. This CDR3 has 14 residues. Per germline, CDR1 MNHEY and CDR2 SMNVEV (reference sequence). The CDR3 DNA sequence: TGTGCCAGCCGTGACACCTCCTATAATTCACCCCTCCACTTT. It translates to CASRDTSYNSPLHF.

The chain couples TRBV19 to TRBJ2-7, with a possible D match to TRBD2 (5 bases). CDR1 is LNHDA and CDR2 is SQIVND in the germline V gene (reference sequence). The CDR3 extends over 13 amino acids. Trimming pared 6 bases from V and 3 bases from J, leaving 12 bases between. DNA of the CDR3: TGTGCCAGTAGCTCCCTTGGGAGCTACGAGCAGTACTTC. It is translated as CASSSLGSYEQYF.

This clonotype was observed a few times. The J gene is TRBJ1-5, the V gene TRBV7-9; D perhaps matches TRBD1 (5 bases). Trimming took off 5 bases at V and 1 base at J, with 15 bases between the two ends. Germline assignment: CDR1 SEHNR and CDR2 FQNEAQ (reference sequence). CDR3 length: 16 amino acids. CDR3: CASSEGQGGSNQPQHF. DNA for the CDR3: TGTGCCAGCAGCGAAGGTCAGGGTGGGAGCAATCAGCCCCAGCATTTT. Combining the CDR3 with reference TRBV7-9 and TRBJ1-5 gives the whole variable domain DTGVSQNPRHKITKRGQNVTFRCDPISEHNRLYWYRQTLGQGPEFLTYFQNEAQLEKSRLLSDRFSAERPKGSFSTLEIQRTEQGDSAMYLCASSEGQGGSNQPQHFGDGTRLSIL.

Turning to this clonotype: A read error is possible here, since a much larger clone lies one base away. V and J are TRBV7-9 and TRBJ1-1, with D uncertain. The germline CDR1 and CDR2 sequences are SEHNR and FQNEAQ (reference sequence). The CDR3 sequence is 14 residues long. The CDR3 sequence is CASSIESMNAEAFF. Here the CDR3 DNA reads TGTGCCAGCAGTATAGAGAGCATGAACGCTGAAGCTTTCTTT.

This clonotype was detected a few times. J is TRBJ2-1 and V is TRBV19; D may be TRBD1 or TRBD2 (5 bases each). The germline CDR1 and CDR2 sequences are LNHDA and SQIVND (reference sequence). V lost 4 bases and J lost 4, with 17 bases in between. The CDR3 consists of 16 residues. CDR3: CASSTQGIGRYNEQFF. The CDR3 region has the DNA TGTGCCAGTAGTACCCAGGGAATAGGGAGATACAATGAGCAGTTCTTC.

The rearrangement links TRBV28 to TRBJ1-2; D gene ambiguous. V was shortened by 6 bases and J by 4 bases, with 12 bases between the two germline ends. The CDR3 runs 13 residues. CDR1 MDHEN and CDR2 SYDVKM come from the germline V gene. This CDR3 reads CASSSAVFYGYTF. CDR3 DNA: TGTGCCAGCAGCTCGGCGGTTTTCTATGGCTACACCTTC.

This clonotype occurred many times. The V and J genes are TRBV6-2 or TRBV6-3 and TRBJ2-7; D possibly corresponds to TRBD1 (6 bases). Germline V gives CDR1 MNHEY, CDR2 SVGEGT. Trimming removed 8 bases at V and 5 bases at J, with 16 bases between. The CDR3 contains 13 residues. The CDR3 DNA reads as TGTGCCAGCTGCCAGGGGAATGAGGACGAGCAGTACTTC. Protein: CASCQGNEDEQYF.

The chain uses TRBV3-1 and TRBJ2-4; 14 positions match TRBD2. Unmatched junction bases numbered 8, after V lost 1 base and J lost 3 bases. Germline assignment: CDR1 LGHDT and CDR2 YNNKEL (reference sequence). The length of the CDR3 is 19 residues. This CDR3 reads CASSQGWGTSGGFKNIQYF. The CDR3 DNA reads as TGTGCCAGCAGCCAAGGGTGGGGGACTAGCGGGGGTTTCAAAAACATTCAGTACTTC.

This clonotype was seen many times. The chain has TRBV6-1 and TRBJ2-3; D unresolved. The CDR3 loop spans 15 amino acids. Germline V gene sequence: CDR1 MNHNS, CDR2 SASEGT. Trimming shortened V by 2 bases and J by 5 bases, and 14 bases separated the two germline ends. Written as DNA, the CDR3 is TGTGCCAGCAGTGAATTGGCCGACTCCTTAGATACGCAGTATTTT. It yields the protein CASSELADSLDTQYF.

V gene TRBV9 combines with J gene TRBJ2-7; D perhaps matches TRBD1 (7 bases). The CDR3 is made up of 15 amino acids. The germline gives CDR1 SGDLS, CDR2 YYNGEE. V was cut by 8 bases and J by 5 bases, with 23 bases left in between. The CDR3 region is CASSSEEGAPHEQYF. CDR3 coding DNA: TGTGCCAGTTCCTCAGAGGAGGGGGCGCCCCACGAGCAGTACTTC.

Ten or more counts support this clonotype. This sequence joins TRBV28 and TRBJ1-4; D uncertain. This CDR3 has 14 residues. Germline assignment: CDR1 MDHEN and CDR2 SYDVKM. Trimming stripped 4 bases from V and 0 bases from J, with 6 bases between. The CDR3: CASSSLATNEKLFF. CDR3 coding DNA: TGTGCCAGCAGTTCACTCGCAACTAATGAAAAACTGTTTTTT.

The chain links TRBV10-1 to TRBJ1-6; D is uncertain. The CDR3 has 12 residues. Deletions cut 0 bases from V and 13 bases from J, with 7 bases between. The germline V gene encodes CDR1 WNHNN and CDR2 SYGVQD (reference sequence). In nucleotides, the CDR3 is TGCGCCAGCAGTGAGTCCGGCATCCCCCTCCACTTT. This sequence encodes CASSESGIPLHF.

This clonotype was found many times. The chain uses TRBV3-1 and TRBJ2-7, with D unresolved. Germline-derived CDR1 and CDR2 are LGHDT and YNNKEL (reference sequence). This CDR3 contains 13 residues. V was pared by 3 bases and J by 6 bases, with 12 bases between. The CDR3 DNA reads as TGTGCCAGCAGCCAGCACATGCTAGGCGAGCAGTACTTC. This translates into CASSQHMLGEQYF.

This clonotype was observed at least ten times. The chain joins TRBV11-3 to TRBJ2-1; possible D gene TRBD2, 5 bases. The CDR3 has 12 residues. Germline values: CDR1 SGHNT, CDR2 YENEEA. V lost 5 bases to trimming and J lost 9 bases, with 11 bases between them. This CDR3 is CASSPGRGEQFF. The CDR3 DNA reads TGTGCCAGCAGCCCCGGCCGGGGTGAGCAGTTCTTC.

This clonotype was counted between two and nine times. The V gene is TRBV12-3 or TRBV12-4, the J gene TRBJ1-2, with TRBD1 as a possible D gene (5 bases). V shed 4 bases and J shed 2 bases, with 11 bases lying between them. The CDR3 has 14 amino acids. The CDR3, as DNA: TGTGCCAGCAGTTGGGACGGGACCAACTATGGCTACACCTTC. Translated, it gives CASSWDGTNYGYTF.

This clonotype was seen a few times. This chain connects TRBV6-5 to TRBJ2-5, with D unresolved. Germline V CDR1 and CDR2: MNHEY, SVGAGI. The germline V and J ends were trimmed by 4 bases and 5 bases, with 14 bases remaining between them. This CDR3 region has 14 residues. DNA of the CDR3: TGTGCCAGCAGTTTCGGTCCGGATGGGGAGACCCAGTACTTC. Amino acids: CASSFGPDGETQYF.

This clonotype was counted between two and nine times. This chain joins TRBV28 and TRBJ2-2; D call uncertain. The CDR3 is made up of 15 amino acids. V was pared by 3 bases and J by 0 bases, with 8 bases between. Germline V CDR1 and CDR2: MDHEN, SYDVKM. The CDR3 loop reads CASSFPRSNTGELFF. Here the CDR3 DNA reads TGTGCCAGCAGTTTCCCCAGGTCGAACACCGGGGAGCTGTTTTTT.

This clonotype appeared many times. The genes are TRBV20-1 and TRBJ2-1; TRBD1 might be the D (5 bases). Germline V gene sequence: CDR1 DFQATT, CDR2 SNEGSKA (reference sequence). The V end was cut by 6 bases, the J end by 4 bases, with 13 bases between. The CDR3 is 13 residues long. CDR3 sequence: CSAWVGPYNEQFF. Here the CDR3 DNA reads TGCAGTGCCTGGGTGGGGCCTTACAATGAGCAGTTCTTC.

This clonotype was found a few times. J is TRBJ1-5 and V is TRBV3-1, with TRBD1 as a possible D gene (5 bases). The CDR3 runs to 14 residues. Germline V lookup: CDR1 LGHDT, CDR2 YNNKEL (reference sequence). The V gene lost 8 bases and the J gene lost 3 bases, with 14 bases spanning the gap. The DNA for the CDR3 is TGTGCCAGCGGGGACCTAGGGACCAATCAGCCCCAGCATTTT. Translating it yields CASGDLGTNQPQHF.

This clonotype was seen a single time. A much more abundant neighbour one base away suggests this may be a read error. This is likely a read error, given that the CDR3 carries no conserved phenylalanine or tryptophan at its end. The chain recombines TRBV29-1 with TRBJ1-1; D gene unclear. CDR1 and CDR2 from the germline V gene are SQVTM and ANQGSEA. V gave up 8 bases and J gave up 1 base, with 11 bases separating them. The CDR3 covers 12 residues. The CDR3 loop reads CSSSHSNTEAFL. As DNA, the CDR3 is TGCAGCTCATCACATTCGAACACTGAAGCTTTCCTT.

There are many counts of this clonotype. The chain links TRBV20-1 to TRBJ2-2; D may correspond to TRBD1 or TRBD2 (5 bases each). This CDR3 is built from 15 residues. V was shortened by 1 base and J by 5 bases, with 14 bases between the two germline ends. Germline values: CDR1 DFQATT, CDR2 SNEGSKA (reference sequence). The CDR3 coding sequence is TGCAGTGCTAGAGCCCCGGCAGGGAGTACCGGGGAGCTGTTTTTT. It is translated as CSARAPAGSTGELFF.

In this sample, this clonotype turned up many times. The genes are TRBV6-1 and TRBJ2-1; either TRBD1 or TRBD2 may fit D (5 bases each). The CDR3 has 14 residues. V lost 6 bases to trimming and J lost 8 bases, with 17 bases between them. Germline V gene sequence: CDR1 MNHNS, CDR2 SASEGT. The CDR3 region has the DNA TGTGCCAGCAGGCGACCGGGACGAGGAGATGAGCAGTTCTTC. This gives the protein CASRRPGRGDEQFF.

The V call is TRBV19, the J call TRBJ1-1, with D uncertain. The CDR3 has 14 residues. Trimming removed 3 bases from V and 1 base from J, with 9 bases in between. CDR1 LNHDA and CDR2 SQIVND come from the germline V gene (reference sequence). As DNA, the CDR3 is TGTGCCAGTAGTATGGGAGGAGAGAACACTGAAGCTTTCTTT. Translating gives CASSMGGENTEAFF.

This clonotype was counted ten times or more. V is TRBV5-1 and J is TRBJ2-1, with 13 bases aligning to TRBD2. CDR3 length: 18 amino acids. Germline V gene data show CDR1 as SGHRS and CDR2 as YFSETQ. The V segment lost 0 bases and the J segment 0 bases; nucleotides outside the gene matches: 3. In nucleotides, the CDR3 is TGCGCCAGCAGCTTGGGCACTAGCGGGGGGGGCTCCTACAATGAGCAGTTCTTC. It encodes CASSLGTSGGGSYNEQFF. Complete variable domain (other parts from reference TRBV5-1 and TRBJ2-1): KAGVTQTPRYLIKTRGQQVTLSCSPISGHRSVSWYQQTPGQGLQFLFEYFSETQRNKGNFPGRFSGRQFSNSRSEMNVSTLELGDSALYLCASSLGTSGGGSYNEQFFGPGTRLTVL.

This clonotype has more than one count but fewer than ten. This chain links TRBV5-5 with TRBJ1-4; D is unresolved. V gave up 3 bases and J gave up 4 bases, with 16 bases separating them. Germline CDR1 and CDR2: SGHKS and YYEKEE (reference sequence). CDR3 length: 16 residues. DNA of the CDR3: TGTGCCAGCAGCTGGGGAGTCGGGTCCATTAATGAAAAACTGTTTTTT. It specifies CASSWGVGSINEKLFF.